This T cell receptor (beta chain) appears in the sequencing data of a study of T-cell reconstitution after alpha-beta-depleted transplantation in children. Study-wide results and limits: Several hundred expanded graft clones reportedly were the source of alpha-beta T cells about two months after transplant. T-cell counts and diversity at one year post-transplant came mainly from newly produced T cells.

The germline V gene encodes CDR1 DFQATT and CDR2 SNEGSKA (reference sequence). Trimming removed 1 base at V and 3 bases at J, with 10 bases between. The CDR3 is made up of 13 amino acids. This sample's TCRbeta library carried unique molecular identifier barcodes. In TCRdb, the PCR reads were re-called with MiXCR into one record per CDR3 protein. The repertoire holds about 120,000 distinct CDR3 sequences, 23% seen once, with roughly a tenth in the top ten. This clonotype was detected many times. Its antigen is undetermined. The sample in question was PBMCs, mostly from graft donor cells, obtained 180 days after TCRalphabeta/CD19-depleted stem cell transplant. This TCR came from a male patient aged 2-15 years who had a stem cell transplant for chronic granulomatous disease, so the T cells may come from the graft donor. The rearrangement uses TRBV20-1 and TRBJ2-7; D gene ambiguous. The CDR3 region is CSARGAGVYEQYF. CDR3 nucleotides: TGCAGTGCTAGAGGCGCAGGTGTCTACGAGCAGTACTTC.